This is a list of T cell receptor beta chains from one sample in a study of shared clonotypes between healthy human individuals. The protocol was immunoSEQ multiplex PCR, while the TCRdb copy is restricted to in-frame clones and leaves out a portion. This sample has about 2.3 million clones, with 80% to 95% found just once. Source material: naive CD4+ T cells from PBMCs. The receptors were gathered from a man aged 18 to 35 in good health. Some clones in this sample may be carry-over from other donors' samples. Both conserved end residues are part of each CDR3. Fields, in order: CDR3 protein, CDR3 DNA, V gene, clone size, D gene, J gene. The D gene is left open where the match is weak. The size entry is marked missing in some rows and otherwise reads once, few, many or a size class.

CASSSRGQNTEAFF TGTGCCAGCAGCTCGCGGGGCCAGAACACTGAAGCTTTCTTT TRBV11-2 - - TRBJ1-1
CASSQPRGWGNEQFF TGTGCCAGCAGTCAGCCGCGGGGATGGGGCAATGAGCAGTTCTTC TRBV28 - - TRBJ2-1
CAWKYRGQGAEAFF TGTGCCTGGAAGTACAGGGGGCAGGGGGCTGAAGCTTTCTTT TRBV30 - TRBD1 TRBJ1-1
CASSLSMGGKGELFF TGCGCCAGCAGCCTCTCAATGGGCGGGAAAGGGGAGCTGTTTTTT TRBV5-1 - - TRBJ2-2
CASSLAADGEQYF TGTGCCAGCAGCTTGGCAGCAGATGGCGAGCAGTACTTC TRBV7-8 - - TRBJ2-7
CASSFGQRYNQPQHF TGTGCCAGCAGTTTCGGACAGCGCTACAATCAGCCCCAGCATTTT TRBV28 - - TRBJ1-5
CASSPYRGNTEAFF TGTGCCAGCAGTCCTTACAGGGGGAACACTGAAGCTTTCTTT TRBV6-6 - TRBD1 TRBJ1-1
CASRTINTGELFF TGCGCCAGCAGGACTATAAACACCGGGGAGCTGTTTTTT TRBV5-1 - - TRBJ2-2
CASSIRSRGTEAFF TGTGCCAGTAGTATACGTTCCAGGGGGACTGAAGCTTTCTTT TRBV19 - TRBD1 TRBJ1-1
CASRTPRGGTGELFF TGTGCCAGCAGGACCCCGCGGGGAGGGACCGGGGAGCTGTTTTTT TRBV6-1 - TRBD2 TRBJ2-2
CAISPLDLGEQYF TGTGCCATCAGCCCGTTGGATCTGGGCGAGCAGTACTTC TRBV10-3 - - TRBJ2-7
CASSRLGLAGETQYF TGTGCCAGCAGCCGCCTCGGACTAGCGGGGGAGACCCAGTACTTC TRBV4-2 - TRBD2 TRBJ2-5
CASSYYGADQPQHF TGTGCCAGCAGTTATTATGGCGCCGATCAGCCCCAGCATTTT TRBV6-5 - - TRBJ1-5
CASSSRDREDEQYF TGCGCCAGCAGCTCCCGGGACAGGGAGGACGAGCAGTACTTC TRBV5-1 - TRBD1 TRBJ2-7
CATSGFSVGGNSYNEQFF TGTGCCACCAGCGGGTTCTCGGTCGGCGGGAACTCCTACAATGAGCAGTTCTTC TRBV15 once - TRBJ2-1
CASSPPGDEKLFF TGTGCCAGCAGCCCACCTGGGGATGAAAAACTGTTTTTT TRBV5-4 - - TRBJ1-4
CASSLSGDNSPLHF TGCGCCAGCAGCTTGTCAGGGGATAATTCACCCCTCCACTTT TRBV5-1 - - TRBJ1-6
CASSKGTEIYNEQFF TGCGCCAGCAGTAAGGGGACAGAGATCTACAATGAGCAGTTCTTC TRBV5-1 once TRBD1 TRBJ2-1
CASRLAGSTDTQYF TGTGCCAGCAGACTAGCGGGAAGCACAGATACGCAGTATTTT TRBV28 - TRBD2 TRBJ2-3
CASSLGRIRTNTGELFF TGTGCCAGCAGCTTAGGACGTATAAGGACGAACACCGGGGAGCTGTTTTTT TRBV7-2 - - TRBJ2-2
CSVLGLYPYNEQFF TGCAGCGTCCTTGGACTCTACCCTTACAATGAGCAGTTCTTC TRBV29-1 - - TRBJ2-1
CASSDANSSGRPMGGANVLTF TGTGCCAGCAGTGACGCGAACTCTAGCGGGAGGCCCATGGGAGGGGCCAACGTCCTGACTTTC TRBV6-4 - TRBD2 TRBJ2-6
CASSLSGTAQETQYF TGTGCCAGCAGTTTGTCGGGGACAGCCCAAGAGACCCAGTACTTC TRBV28 - TRBD1 TRBJ2-5
CASSLERGSPHEQFF TGTGCCAGCAGCTTAGAACGAGGTAGTCCCCATGAGCAGTTCTTC TRBV7-3 - - TRBJ2-1
CASIDGGYSYEQYF TGTGCCAGCATTGACGGCGGATACTCCTACGAGCAGTACTTC TRBV7-8 - - TRBJ2-7
CASGTQGTGANVLTF TGTGCCAGCGGCACACAGGGGACTGGGGCCAACGTCCTGACTTTC TRBV19 once TRBD1 TRBJ2-6
CASSQGTGATYEQYF TGTGCCAGCTCACAGGGGACAGGGGCCACCTACGAGCAGTACTTC TRBV18 - TRBD1 TRBJ2-7
CASRGQGPGTEAFF TGTGCCAGCAGGGGACAGGGGCCTGGCACTGAAGCTTTCTTT TRBV6-4 - TRBD1 TRBJ1-1
CASSSGDSTSYEQYF TGCGCCAGCAGCTCCGGGGACAGTACATCCTACGAGCAGTACTTC TRBV5-1 - TRBD1 TRBJ2-7
CASSPRGYNEQFF TGTGCCAGCAGCCCCAGGGGTTACAATGAGCAGTTCTTC TRBV27 - - TRBJ2-1
CASTPRTSGTWNEQFF TGTGCCAGCACCCCACGGACTAGCGGTACCTGGAATGAGCAGTTCTTC TRBV9 - TRBD2 TRBJ2-1
CASSFGGVRETQYF TGTGCCAGCAGCTTCGGGGGGGTACGGGAGACCCAGTACTTC TRBV7-2 - TRBD2 TRBJ2-5
CASIQAGGKAFF TGTGCCAGCATTCAAGCCGGGGGGAAAGCTTTCTTT TRBV2 - - TRBJ1-1
CASSPNSGTPYEQYF TGTGCCAGCAGCCCCAACTCCGGGACCCCCTACGAGCAGTACTTC TRBV7-8 - - TRBJ2-7
CASSFDRVPGSYEQYF TGTGCCAGCAGCTTCGATAGGGTCCCTGGCTCCTACGAGCAGTACTTC TRBV11-2 - - TRBJ2-7
CVLSDRWDNEQFF TGTGTGTTATCGGACAGGTGGGACAATGAGCAGTTCTTC TRBV6-1 - TRBD1 TRBJ2-1
CASSYRTGHGYTF TGTGCCAGCAGTTACCGGACAGGGCATGGCTACACCTTC TRBV27 - TRBD1 TRBJ1-2
CASSPPRGQTGGYTF TGTGCCAGCAGTCCACCAAGGGGGCAGACAGGAGGCTACACCTTC TRBV27 - TRBD1 TRBJ1-2
CASSSRQTSGNTIYF TGTGCCAGCAGCTCACGACAGACCTCTGGAAACACCATATATTTT TRBV7-3 - - TRBJ1-3
CATSRAKGGYTF TGTGCCACCAGCAGAGCTAAGGGTGGCTACACCTTC TRBV15 - - TRBJ1-2
CASSVGSLTYQETQYF TGTGCCAGCAGCGTAGGCAGCCTAACGTACCAAGAGACCCAGTACTTC TRBV9 - - TRBJ2-5
CAIRGGPYEQYF TGTGCCATCAGGGGGGGGCCCTACGAGCAGTACTTC TRBV10-3 - - TRBJ2-7
CASSLARAGNTEAFF TGTGCCAGCAGTTTGGCCAGGGCAGGGAACACTGAAGCTTTCTTT TRBV28 - - TRBJ1-1